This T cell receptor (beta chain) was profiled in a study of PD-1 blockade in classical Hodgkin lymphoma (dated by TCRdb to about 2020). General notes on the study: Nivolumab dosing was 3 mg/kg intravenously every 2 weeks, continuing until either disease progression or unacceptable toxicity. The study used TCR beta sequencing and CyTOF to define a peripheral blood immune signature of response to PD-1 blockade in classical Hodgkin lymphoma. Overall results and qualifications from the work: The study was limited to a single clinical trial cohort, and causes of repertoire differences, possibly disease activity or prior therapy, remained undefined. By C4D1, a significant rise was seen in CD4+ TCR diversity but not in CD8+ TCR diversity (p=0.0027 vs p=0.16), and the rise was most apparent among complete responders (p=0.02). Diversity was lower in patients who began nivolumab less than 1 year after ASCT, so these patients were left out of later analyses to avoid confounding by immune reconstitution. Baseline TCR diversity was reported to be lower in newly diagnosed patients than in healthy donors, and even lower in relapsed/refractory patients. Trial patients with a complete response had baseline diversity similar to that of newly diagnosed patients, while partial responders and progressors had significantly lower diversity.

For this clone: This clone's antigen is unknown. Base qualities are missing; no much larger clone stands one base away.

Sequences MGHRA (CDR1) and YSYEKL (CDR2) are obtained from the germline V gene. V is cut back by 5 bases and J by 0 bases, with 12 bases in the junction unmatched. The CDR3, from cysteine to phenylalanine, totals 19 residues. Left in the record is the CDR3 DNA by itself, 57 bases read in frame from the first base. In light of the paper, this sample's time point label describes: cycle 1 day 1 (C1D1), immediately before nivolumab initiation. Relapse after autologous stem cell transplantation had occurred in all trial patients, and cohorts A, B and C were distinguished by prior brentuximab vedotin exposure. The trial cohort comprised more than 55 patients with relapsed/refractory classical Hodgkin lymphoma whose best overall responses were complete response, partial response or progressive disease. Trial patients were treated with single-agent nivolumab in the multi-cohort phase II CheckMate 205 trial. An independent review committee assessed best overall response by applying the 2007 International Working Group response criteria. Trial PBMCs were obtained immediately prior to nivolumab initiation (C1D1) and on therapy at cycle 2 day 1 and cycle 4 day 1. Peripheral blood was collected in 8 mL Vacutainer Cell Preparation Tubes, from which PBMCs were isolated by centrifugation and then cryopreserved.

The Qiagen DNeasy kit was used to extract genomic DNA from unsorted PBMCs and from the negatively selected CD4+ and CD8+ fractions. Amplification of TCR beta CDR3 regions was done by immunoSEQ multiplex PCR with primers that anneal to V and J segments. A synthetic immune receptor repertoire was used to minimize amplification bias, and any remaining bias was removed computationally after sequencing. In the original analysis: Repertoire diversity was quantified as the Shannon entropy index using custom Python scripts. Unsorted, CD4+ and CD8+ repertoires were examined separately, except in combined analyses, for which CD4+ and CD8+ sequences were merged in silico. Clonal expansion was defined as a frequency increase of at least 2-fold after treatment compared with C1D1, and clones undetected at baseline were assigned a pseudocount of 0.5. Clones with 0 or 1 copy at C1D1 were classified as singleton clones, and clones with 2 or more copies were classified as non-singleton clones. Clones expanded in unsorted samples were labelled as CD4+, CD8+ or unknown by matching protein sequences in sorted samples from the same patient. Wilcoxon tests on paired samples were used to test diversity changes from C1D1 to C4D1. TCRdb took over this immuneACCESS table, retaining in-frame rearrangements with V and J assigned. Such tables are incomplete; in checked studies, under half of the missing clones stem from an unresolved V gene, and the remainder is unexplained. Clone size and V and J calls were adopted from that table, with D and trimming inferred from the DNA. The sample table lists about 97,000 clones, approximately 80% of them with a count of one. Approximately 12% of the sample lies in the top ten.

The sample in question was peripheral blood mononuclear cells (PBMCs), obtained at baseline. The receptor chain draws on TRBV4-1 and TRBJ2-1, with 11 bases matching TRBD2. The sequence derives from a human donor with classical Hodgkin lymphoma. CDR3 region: CASSAQGLAALSSYNEQFF. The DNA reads TGCGCCAGCAGCGCCCAGGGACTAGCGGCCCTGAGCTCCTACAATGAGCAGTTCTTC.